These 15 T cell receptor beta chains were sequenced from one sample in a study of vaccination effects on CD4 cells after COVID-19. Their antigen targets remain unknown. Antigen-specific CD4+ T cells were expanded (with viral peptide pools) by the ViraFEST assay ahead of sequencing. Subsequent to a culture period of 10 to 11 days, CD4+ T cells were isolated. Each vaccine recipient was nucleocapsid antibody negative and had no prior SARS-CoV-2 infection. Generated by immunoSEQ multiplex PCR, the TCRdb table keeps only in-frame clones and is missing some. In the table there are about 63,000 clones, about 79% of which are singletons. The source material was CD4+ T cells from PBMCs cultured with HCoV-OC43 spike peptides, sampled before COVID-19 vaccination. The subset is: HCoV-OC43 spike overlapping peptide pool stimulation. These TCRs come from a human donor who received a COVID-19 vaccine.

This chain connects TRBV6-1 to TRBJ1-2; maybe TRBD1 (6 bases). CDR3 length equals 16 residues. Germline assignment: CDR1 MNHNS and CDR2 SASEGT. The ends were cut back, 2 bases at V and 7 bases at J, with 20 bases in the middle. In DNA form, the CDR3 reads TGTGCCAGCAGTGAAAGGGAGACACGGGGGCTTATTGGCTACACCTTC. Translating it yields CASSERETRGLIGYTF.

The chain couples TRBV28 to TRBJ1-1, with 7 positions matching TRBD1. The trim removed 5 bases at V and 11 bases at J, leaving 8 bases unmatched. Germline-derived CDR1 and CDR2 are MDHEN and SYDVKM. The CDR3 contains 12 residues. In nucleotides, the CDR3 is TGTGCCAGCAGTCCGAGACAGGGTGGGGCTTTCTTT. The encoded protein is CASSPRQGGAFF.

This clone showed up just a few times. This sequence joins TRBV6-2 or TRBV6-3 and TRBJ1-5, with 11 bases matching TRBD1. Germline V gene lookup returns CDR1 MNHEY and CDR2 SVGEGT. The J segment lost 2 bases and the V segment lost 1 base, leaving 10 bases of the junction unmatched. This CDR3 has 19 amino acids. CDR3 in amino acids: CASSYFTRGTGGGNQPQHF. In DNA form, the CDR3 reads TGTGCCAGCAGTTACTTTACCCGAGGGACAGGGGGAGGCAATCAGCCCCAGCATTTT.

Here the CDR3 DNA reads TGTGCCAGTAGTATTGGGTTTCTCAGTACCGGGGAGCTGTTTTTT. This translates into CASSIGFLSTGELFF. The chain joins TRBV19 to TRBJ2-2; D call uncertain. V was pared by 3 bases and J by 5 bases, with 13 bases between. CDR3 size: 15 residues. From germline, CDR1 is LNHDA and CDR2 SQIVND (reference sequence).

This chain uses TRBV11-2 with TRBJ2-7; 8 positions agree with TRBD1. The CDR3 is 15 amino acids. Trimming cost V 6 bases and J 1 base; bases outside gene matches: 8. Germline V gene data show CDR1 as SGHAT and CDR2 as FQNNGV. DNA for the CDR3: TGTGCCAGCAGACAAGGACAGGGTGGGTCCTACGAGCAGTACGTC. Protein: CASRQGQGGSYEQYV.

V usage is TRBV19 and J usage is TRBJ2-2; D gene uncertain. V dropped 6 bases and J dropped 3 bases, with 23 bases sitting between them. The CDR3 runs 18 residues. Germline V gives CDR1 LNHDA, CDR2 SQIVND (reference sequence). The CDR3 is CASRASPTAQAYTGELFF. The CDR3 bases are TGTGCCAGTAGGGCCAGCCCAACAGCGCAAGCCTACACCGGGGAGCTGTTTTTT.

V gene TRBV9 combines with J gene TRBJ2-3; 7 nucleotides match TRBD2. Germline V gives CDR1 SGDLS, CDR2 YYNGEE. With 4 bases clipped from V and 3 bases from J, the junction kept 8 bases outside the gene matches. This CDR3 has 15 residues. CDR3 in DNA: TGTGCCAGCAGCCTCGCGGGGAGGGGAACAGATACGCAGTATTTT. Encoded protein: CASSLAGRGTDTQYF.

CDR3 sequence: CASSPGAGYEQYV. For the CDR3, the DNA is TGTGCCAGCTCACCAGGGGCGGGGTACGAGCAGTACGTC. The chain uses TRBV18 and TRBJ2-7; tentatively, D is TRBD2 (6 bases). Germline loops: CDR1 KGHSH, CDR2 LQKENI. Trimming left V 2 bases short and J 4 bases short, with 9 bases between. The CDR3 covers 13 residues.

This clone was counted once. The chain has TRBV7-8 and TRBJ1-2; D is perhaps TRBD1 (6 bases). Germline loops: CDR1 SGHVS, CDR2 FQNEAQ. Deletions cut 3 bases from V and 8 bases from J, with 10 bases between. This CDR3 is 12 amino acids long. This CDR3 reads CASSFRGEGYTF. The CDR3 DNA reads TGTGCCAGCAGCTTCAGGGGCGAGGGCTACACCTTC.

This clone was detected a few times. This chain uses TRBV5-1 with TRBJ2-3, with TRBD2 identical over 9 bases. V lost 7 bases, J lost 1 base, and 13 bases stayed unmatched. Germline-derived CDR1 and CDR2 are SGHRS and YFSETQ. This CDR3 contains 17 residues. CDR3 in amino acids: CASGPTPAGGGTDTQYF. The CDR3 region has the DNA TGCGCCAGCGGCCCCACTCCAGCGGGGGGAGGCACAGATACGCAGTATTTT.

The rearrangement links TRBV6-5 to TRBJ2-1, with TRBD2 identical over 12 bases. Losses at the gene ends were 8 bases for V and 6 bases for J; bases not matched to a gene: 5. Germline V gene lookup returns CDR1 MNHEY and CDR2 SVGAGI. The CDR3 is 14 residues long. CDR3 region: CASLTSGSLNEQFF. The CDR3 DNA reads TGTGCCAGCTTGACTAGCGGGAGCCTCAATGAGCAGTTCTTC.

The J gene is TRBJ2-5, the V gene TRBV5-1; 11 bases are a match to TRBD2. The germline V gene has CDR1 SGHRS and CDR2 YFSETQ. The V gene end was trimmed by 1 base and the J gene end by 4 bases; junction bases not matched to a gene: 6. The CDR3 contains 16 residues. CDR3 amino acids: CASSLTGLAGGETQYF. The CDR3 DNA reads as TGCGCCAGCAGCTTGACGGGCCTAGCGGGGGGAGAGACCCAGTACTTC.

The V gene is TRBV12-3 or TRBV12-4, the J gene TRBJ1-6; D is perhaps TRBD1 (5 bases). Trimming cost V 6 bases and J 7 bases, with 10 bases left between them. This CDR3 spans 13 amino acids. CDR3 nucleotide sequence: TGTGCCAGCAGGGGACGGGGCAATTCACCCCTCCACTTT. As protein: CASRGRGNSPLHF.

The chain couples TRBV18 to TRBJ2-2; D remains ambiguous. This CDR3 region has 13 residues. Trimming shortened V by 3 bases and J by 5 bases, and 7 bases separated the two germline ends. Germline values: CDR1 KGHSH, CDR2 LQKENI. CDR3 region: CASSPIETGELFF. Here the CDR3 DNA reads TGTGCCAGCTCACCTATAGAGACCGGGGAGCTGTTTTTT.

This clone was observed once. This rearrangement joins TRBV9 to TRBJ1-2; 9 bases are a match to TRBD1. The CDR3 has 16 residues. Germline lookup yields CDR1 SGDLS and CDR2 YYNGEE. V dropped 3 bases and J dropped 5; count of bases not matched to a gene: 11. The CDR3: CASSERGDRVGYGYTF. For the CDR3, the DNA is TGTGCCAGCAGCGAGAGGGGGGACAGGGTAGGGTATGGCTACACCTTC.